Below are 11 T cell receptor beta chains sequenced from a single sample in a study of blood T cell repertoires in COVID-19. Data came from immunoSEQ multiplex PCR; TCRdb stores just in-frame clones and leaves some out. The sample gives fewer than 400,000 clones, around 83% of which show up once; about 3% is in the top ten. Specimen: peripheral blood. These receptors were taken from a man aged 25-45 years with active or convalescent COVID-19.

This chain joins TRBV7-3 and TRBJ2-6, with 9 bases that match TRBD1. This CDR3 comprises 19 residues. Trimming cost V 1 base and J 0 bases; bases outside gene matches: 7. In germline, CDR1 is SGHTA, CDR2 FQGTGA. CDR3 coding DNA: TGTGCCAGCAGCTTAAGGACAGGGGACCTGAGCTCTGGGGCCAACGTCCTGACTTTC. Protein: CASSLRTGDLSSGANVLTF.

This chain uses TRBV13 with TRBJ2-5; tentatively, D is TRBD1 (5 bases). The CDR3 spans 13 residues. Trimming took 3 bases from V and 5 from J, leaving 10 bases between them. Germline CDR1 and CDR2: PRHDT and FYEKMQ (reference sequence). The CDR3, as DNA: TGTGCCAGCAGCTTGAACAGGCGGGAGACCCAGTACTTC. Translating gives CASSLNRRETQYF.

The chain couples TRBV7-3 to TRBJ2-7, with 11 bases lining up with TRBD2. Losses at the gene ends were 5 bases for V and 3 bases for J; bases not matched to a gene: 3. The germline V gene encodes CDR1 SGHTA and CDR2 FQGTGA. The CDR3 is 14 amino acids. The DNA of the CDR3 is TGTGCCAGCAGCCCACTAGCGGGAGACTACGAGCAGTACTTC. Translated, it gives CASSPLAGDYEQYF.

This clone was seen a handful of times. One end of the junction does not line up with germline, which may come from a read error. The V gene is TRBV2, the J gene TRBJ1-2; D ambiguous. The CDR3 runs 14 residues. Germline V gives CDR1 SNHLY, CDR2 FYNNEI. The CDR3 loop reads CASTERQGSYGYTF. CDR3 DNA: TGTGCCAGCACTGAAAGGCAAGGGAGCTATGGCTACACCTTC.

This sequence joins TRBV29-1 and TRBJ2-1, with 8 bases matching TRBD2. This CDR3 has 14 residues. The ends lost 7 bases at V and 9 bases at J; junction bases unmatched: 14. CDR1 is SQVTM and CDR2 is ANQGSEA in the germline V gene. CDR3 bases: TGCAGCGCGGGGGGGACCCCCCGCGGGAGTGAGCAGTTCTTC. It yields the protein CSAGGTPRGSEQFF.

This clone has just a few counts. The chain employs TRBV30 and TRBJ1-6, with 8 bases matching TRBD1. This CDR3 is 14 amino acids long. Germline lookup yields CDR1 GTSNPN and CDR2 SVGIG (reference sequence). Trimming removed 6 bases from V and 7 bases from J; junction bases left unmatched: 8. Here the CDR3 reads CACRQGAANSPLHF. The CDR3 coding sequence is TGTGCCTGCCGGCAGGGGGCAGCAAATTCACCCCTCCACTTT.

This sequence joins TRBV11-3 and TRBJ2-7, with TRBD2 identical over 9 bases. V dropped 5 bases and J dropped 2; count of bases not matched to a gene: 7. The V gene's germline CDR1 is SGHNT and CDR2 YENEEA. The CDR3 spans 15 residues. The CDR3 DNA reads TGTGCCAGCAGCCCAGACGCTAGCGGGGCCTACGAGCAGTACTTC. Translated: CASSPDASGAYEQYF.

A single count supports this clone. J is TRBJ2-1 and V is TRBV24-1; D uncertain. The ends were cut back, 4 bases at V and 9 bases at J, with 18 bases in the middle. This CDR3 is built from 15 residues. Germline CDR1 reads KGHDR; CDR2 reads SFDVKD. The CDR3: CATSDHAFPVREQFF. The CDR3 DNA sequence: TGTGCCACCAGTGACCACGCCTTCCCGGTGCGTGAGCAGTTCTTC.

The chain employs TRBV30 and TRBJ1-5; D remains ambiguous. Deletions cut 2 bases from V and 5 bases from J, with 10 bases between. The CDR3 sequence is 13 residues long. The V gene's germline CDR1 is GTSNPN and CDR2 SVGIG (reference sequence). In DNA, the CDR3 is TGTGCCTGGAGTCCCGCAACGGATCAGCCCCAGCATTTT. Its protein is CAWSPATDQPQHF. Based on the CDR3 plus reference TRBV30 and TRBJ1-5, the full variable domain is SQTIHQWPATLVQPVGSPLSLECTVEGTSNPNLYWYRQAAGRGLQLLFYSVGIGQISSEVPQNLSASRPQDRQFILSSKKLLLSDSGFYLCAWSPATDQPQHFGDGTRLSIL.

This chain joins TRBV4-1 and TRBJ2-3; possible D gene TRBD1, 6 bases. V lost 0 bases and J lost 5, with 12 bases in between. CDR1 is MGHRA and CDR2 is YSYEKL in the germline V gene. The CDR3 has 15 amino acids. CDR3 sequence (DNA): TGCGCCAGCAGCCAAGATAACAGGGTGGGAGATACGCAGTATTTT. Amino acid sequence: CASSQDNRVGDTQYF.

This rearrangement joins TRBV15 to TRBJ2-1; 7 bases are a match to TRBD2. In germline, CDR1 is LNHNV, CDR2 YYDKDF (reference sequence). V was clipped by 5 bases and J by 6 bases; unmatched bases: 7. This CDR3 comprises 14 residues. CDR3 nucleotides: TGTGCCACCAGCGCCTTAGGGACTACCAATGAGCAGTTCTTC. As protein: CATSALGTTNEQFF. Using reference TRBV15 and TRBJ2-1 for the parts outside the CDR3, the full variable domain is DAMVIQNPRYQVTQFGKPVTLSCSQTLNHNVMYWYQQKSSQAPKLLFHYYDKDFNNEADTPDNFQSRRPNTSFCFLDIRSPGLGDTAMYLCATSALGTTNEQFFGPGTRLTVL.